The source of this T cell receptor (beta chain) is a study of memory CD4+ T cells and cytomegalovirus serostatus. Overall study: Donors were healthy Belgian adults, 10 or so CMV seropositive and 24 seronegative.

The sort gate was single viable CD3+CD4+CD8-CD45RO+ cells for memory CD4+ T cells. CD4+ T cells were isolated by positive magnetic selection. This CDR3 has 12 residues. Germline assignment: CDR1 MNHEY and CDR2 SVGAGI. Trimming removed 6 bases from V and 14 bases from J, with 18 bases in between. This clone has more than one count but fewer than ten. Profiling relied on immunoSEQ multiplex PCR, and the TCRdb table lists in-frame clones only, not all of them. The table has about 57,000 clones, approximately 80% seen once. The chain couples TRBV6-5 to TRBJ2-3; no definite D call. The sequenced sample consisted of memory CD4+ T cells from blood. This TCR came from an adult in good health and CMV-seronegative. The CDR3 nucleotides read TGTGCCAGCAGCTTCGGGCCCACCGAGTGGTATTTT. Protein product: CASSFGPTEWYF.